This record covers a single T cell receptor beta chain. V was pared by 4 bases and J by 7 bases, with 14 bases between. CDR1 and CDR2 (germline): SGHRS, YFSETQ. The CDR3 has 13 amino acids. This entry comes from a study of shared clonotypes between healthy human individuals. Repertoires were generated with immunoSEQ multiplex PCR, while TCRdb's copy carries only in-frame clones and drops some. The repertoire holds about 600,000 clones, with about 97% as singletons. This clonotype was obtained from a woman in her 30s in good health. The sequenced sample consisted of naive CD4+ T cells sorted from blood. The subset denotes: CD45RA+ positively selected. The chain links TRBV5-1 to TRBJ1-2; D gene ambiguous. The CDR3 DNA follows: TGCGCCAGCAGCCCGAACAGTATGCTTGGCTACACCTTC. Amino acids: CASSPNSMLGYTF.